The entry that follows covers one TCR beta chain sequence. The antigen is unknown. The data originate from a study of T cell repertoires and HLA-DP antigens. Study details: Average DNA input: about 200 ng for CD137+CD4+ sorts, roughly 1.2 ug pre-culture.

V lost 0 bases to trimming and J lost 7 bases; unmatched junction nucleotides: 3. The CDR3 sequence is 14 residues long. Germline CDR1 SEHNR, CDR2 FQNEAQ (reference sequence). Assay used: immunoSEQ multiplex PCR; TCRdb lists only in-frame clones, some missing. The sample consists of about 89,000 clones, more than 75% of them appearing once. The rearrangement joins TRBV7-9 to TRBJ2-3, with 8 bases fitting TRBD2. The receptor's source is a man in his fifties in good health and CMV-seronegative. The specimen was CD4+ T cells from PBMCs. In nucleotides, the CDR3 is TGTGCCAGCAGCTTAGCCAGCGGGGGAAATACGCAGTATTTT. Translated: CASSLASGGNTQYF.